The sequence of this T cell receptor beta chain was determined in a study of immune characteristics of hereditary and idiopathic chronic pancreatitis. About the study as a whole: The study profiled local pancreatic immune cells and TCRbeta repertoires in hereditary and idiopathic chronic pancreatitis compared with control organ donor pancreases. TCRbeta sequencing included a few control pancreases, roughly seven pancreases with hereditary chronic pancreatitis and roughly six pancreases with idiopathic chronic pancreatitis. The gDNA-based approach was selected because minimal in vitro experimental manipulation of pancreas-infiltrating T cells was involved. Beyond this particular receptor, the publication reports: Compared with controls, both chronic pancreatitis groups had significantly higher TCRbeta repertoire diversity and lower clonality. Because patient tissue could be obtained only at the time of TPIAT, immune findings may have been influenced by differences in disease duration. Differences in Vbeta-Jbeta gene family usage, including TRBV10, TRBV19, TRBV23 and TRBV5, were found between hereditary and idiopathic chronic pancreatitis. Among under 15 chronic pancreatitis patients, higher numbers of productive TCR rearrangements went along with higher disease severity scores, showing a positive correlation. The study did not include chronic pancreatitis caused by alcohol use.

Chronic pancreatitis pancreas tissue was obtained from patients undergoing total pancreatectomy with islet autotransplantation (TPIAT). No known history of diabetes was present in the included chronic pancreatitis patients. For TCRbeta sequencing, genomic DNA was pulled straight from bulk pancreas tissue, skipping any T cell sorting. Pancreas tissues from patients and organ donors were collected consecutively at two US centers. V loses 4 bases, J loses 4 bases, and the germline ends lie 11 bases apart. The CDR3, from cysteine to phenylalanine, totals 14 residues. Here the CDR3 DNA is all that survives: 42 bases in frame from base 1. The germline V gene (reference sequence) sets CDR1 to LNHDA and CDR2 to SQIVND. As concerns this clone: The antigen it recognizes is unknown. Per-base qualities were not stored, and no clone one base away is much larger.

Libraries were prepared through the immunoSEQ multiplex PCR assay. From pancreatic genomic DNA, the TCRbeta CDR3 region and adjacent sequences were amplified and sequenced. The authors' analysis ran thus. Productive clonality and productive rearrangement counts were measured along with repertoire diversity, which was expressed as a mean normalized Shannon-Wiener index. Control and chronic pancreatitis repertoire metrics were compared by means of the nonparametric Mann-Whitney U test. Shared clonotypes were defined as CDR3beta sequences with identical amino acid composition and length across subjects. TCRdb provides this immuneACCESS table in a form limited to in-frame rearrangements. Some clones are lacking; in checked studies, under half of them reflect an unresolved V gene, and why the rest are absent is not known. The V and J calls and clone size are taken from that table; D and trimming were inferred from the DNA. The sample profile shows some 1,500 clones; 55% to 70% of them were found once. The top ten hold roughly 15% of the sample.

Sequencing was done on a sample of pancreas tissue with hereditary chronic pancreatitis. The chain is assembled from TRBV19 and TRBJ1-5; possibly the D gene is TRBD1, per 6 matching bases. The sequence was obtained from a human donor with chronic pancreatitis. The CDR3 loop reads CASSRGQKNQPQHF. The nucleotides read TGTGCCAGTAGTAGAGGACAGAAAAATCAGCCCCAGCATTTT.